This passage covers 6 T cell receptor beta chains from one sample sequenced in a study of T cell changes during pregnancy in multiple sclerosis. Generated by immunoSEQ multiplex PCR, the TCRdb table keeps only in-frame clones and is missing some. The repertoire holds around 70,000 clones, with roughly nine tenths as singletons. Specimen: peripheral blood, collected in the second trimester of pregnancy. All receptors derive from a female donor in good health, enrolled as a control in a pregnancy study.

The chain couples TRBV4-2 to TRBJ1-6, with 7 bases identical to TRBD1. The CDR3 has 13 amino acids. The trim removed 4 bases at V and 12 bases at J, leaving 6 bases unmatched. Germline V lookup: CDR1 LGHNA, CDR2 YNFKEQ. The CDR3 protein is CASSPGTARPLHF. In nucleotides, the CDR3 is TGTGCCAGCAGCCCCGGGACAGCCAGACCCCTCCACTTT.

The J gene is TRBJ1-3, the V gene TRBV28; 10 nucleotides match TRBD1. Germline V lookup: CDR1 MDHEN, CDR2 SYDVKM. With V trimmed by 4 bases and J by 0 bases, 15 bases remained unmatched. The CDR3 is 20 amino acids. The CDR3 reads CASSSTAGTGVRGSGNTIYF. Written as DNA, the CDR3 is TGTGCCAGCAGTTCGACAGCCGGGACAGGGGTGCGGGGCTCTGGAAACACCATATATTTT.

This sequence joins TRBV9 and TRBJ1-4; TRBD1 might be the D (6 bases). The CDR3 is 14 amino acids. Germline assignment: CDR1 SGDLS and CDR2 YYNGEE. Trimming shortened V by 5 bases and J by 3 bases, and 11 bases separated the two germline ends. CDR3 nucleotides: TGTGCCAGCAGTCCTACAGGGTCTAATGAAAAACTGTTTTTT. Translated: CASSPTGSNEKLFF.

The V gene is TRBV5-1, the J gene TRBJ2-1; D may be TRBD1 (6 bases). Germline V gene data show CDR1 as SGHRS and CDR2 as YFSETQ. Between the trimmed V and J ends, which lost 9 bases and 7 bases, there was a span of 14 bases. This CDR3 contains 12 residues. This CDR3 is CATYRDGNEQFF. In nucleotides, the CDR3 is TGCGCCACCTACAGGGACGGGAATGAGCAGTTCTTC. The whole variable domain, remainder taken from reference TRBV5-1 and TRBJ2-1, is KAGVTQTPRYLIKTRGQQVTLSCSPISGHRSVSWYQQTPGQGLQFLFEYFSETQRNKGNFPGRFSGRQFSNSRSEMNVSTLELGDSALYLCATYRDGNEQFFGPGTRLTVL.

The V call is TRBV9, the J call TRBJ1-2, with TRBD1 as a possible D gene (6 bases). CDR1 SGDLS and CDR2 YYNGEE come from the germline V gene. V was pared by 4 bases and J by 4 bases, with 32 bases between. The length of the CDR3 is 20 residues. CDR3 in amino acids: CASSPTTGPVGTDIAYGYTF. The CDR3 DNA reads as TGTGCCAGCAGCCCTACGACAGGACCCGTAGGCACCGACATAGCCTATGGCTACACCTTC.

DNA of the CDR3: TGTGCCAGCAGTTACCATACCGGGACAGGTGATTCACCCCTCCACTTT. Translated: CASSYHTGTGDSPLHF. The J gene is TRBJ1-6, the V gene TRBV6-6; 8 bases are shared with TRBD1. This CDR3 contains 16 residues. With V trimmed by 2 bases and J by 8 bases, 8 bases remained unmatched. Per the germline V gene, CDR1 is MNHNY and CDR2 is SVGAGI (reference sequence).